Listed below are T cell receptor beta chains from one sample, sequenced in a study of beta chain features in type 1 diabetes. Sequenced by immunoSEQ multiplex PCR; TCRdb stores in-frame clones only, minus some. Among over 650,000 clones listed, over 13% were seen once. The sequenced sample was naive CD4+ T cells from blood. Source of these receptors: a man in his late teens or twenties with type 1 diabetes. Both conserved end residues are part of each CDR3. D genes are given only for firm matches. Size is omitted from some rows. Given values are once, few, many or a class for expanded clones.

CASNNTGFEAFF TGTGCCAGCAACAACACAGGGTTTGAAGCTTTCTTT TRBJ1-1 - - TRBV7-9
CASSDEGGWSNQPQHF TGTGCCAGCAGTGACGAGGGGGGTTGGAGCAATCAGCCCCAGCATTTT TRBJ1-5 - - TRBV7-9
CAWSTSHKMEFF TGTGCCTGGAGTACGAGCCACAAGATGGAGTTCTTC TRBJ2-1 - - TRBV30
CASSKGDTYGYTF TGTGCCAGCAGCAAAGGGGACACCTATGGCTACACCTTC TRBJ1-2 few - TRBV21-1
CASRASGETQYF TGTGCCAGTAGGGCAAGTGGGGAGACCCAGTACTTC TRBJ2-5 - - TRBV19
CASSSRTSGSLYEQYF TGTGCCAGCAGCTCTCGGACTAGCGGGAGTCTGTACGAGCAGTACTTC TRBJ2-7 few TRBD2 TRBV7-2
CASSLGQGTNTGELFF TGTGCCAGCAGCTTAGGACAGGGGACGAACACCGGGGAGCTGTTTTTT TRBJ2-2 - TRBD1 TRBV7-9
CASSVAGGGKETQYF TGTGCCAGCAGCGTAGCGGGAGGCGGGAAAGAGACCCAGTACTTC TRBJ2-5 - TRBD2 TRBV9
CASSLGPQGLTGELFF TGCGCCAGCAGCTTGGGGCCGCAGGGACTCACCGGGGAGCTGTTTTTT TRBJ2-2 few - TRBV5-1
CASSLAYRGFDEQYF TGTGCCAGCAGTTTGGCTTACCGGGGATTCGACGAGCAGTACTTC TRBJ2-7 - - TRBV27
CASSPNRDSLTSAFF TGTGCCAGCAGCCCGAACCGGGACAGCTTAACCTCAGCTTTCTTT TRBJ1-1 few TRBD1 TRBV7-9
CAWDYILNTGELFF TGTGCCTGGGATTACATTCTGAACACCGGGGAGCTGTTTTTT TRBJ2-2 - - TRBV30
CASRPGGRETQYF TGTGCCAGCCGGCCAGGGGGCCGGGAGACCCAGTACTTC TRBJ2-5 few TRBD1 TRBV28
CASSLGVPGITEAFF TGTGCCAGCAGCTTGGGGGTCCCAGGAATCACTGAAGCTTTCTTT TRBJ1-1 few - TRBV5-6
CASRKGRDFYNEQFF TGTGCCAGCAGGAAAGGGAGGGATTTCTACAATGAGCAGTTCTTC TRBJ2-1 - TRBD2 TRBV7-9
CASSDGQGADNEQFF TGTGCCAGCAGTGATGGCCAGGGGGCTGACAATGAGCAGTTCTTC TRBJ2-1 few TRBD1 TRBV6-1
CASRTSGSDEQYF TGCGCCAGCAGAACTAGCGGGAGCGACGAGCAGTACTTC TRBJ2-7 few TRBD2 TRBV5-1
CASSYPPGYEQYF TGTGCCAGCAGTTACCCGCCCGGCTACGAGCAGTACTTC TRBJ2-7 - - TRBV6-5
CAWSVPGTVQETQYF TGTGCCTGGAGTGTTCCCGGGACAGTCCAAGAGACCCAGTACTTC TRBJ2-5 - TRBD1 TRBV30
CAWTMGGIQETQYF TGTGCCTGGACTATGGGGGGGATCCAAGAGACCCAGTACTTC TRBJ2-5 few TRBD2 TRBV30
CASSQGQGRTEAFF TGCGCCAGCAGCCAAGGACAGGGGAGGACTGAAGCTTTCTTT TRBJ1-1 - TRBD1 TRBV4-3
CASSPRTSGITDTQYF TGTGCCAGCAGCCCCCGGACTAGCGGGATCACAGATACGCAGTATTTT TRBJ2-3 few TRBD2 TRBV7-2
CASSPGTDNYGYTF TGTGCCAGCAGTCCCGGGACAGATAACTATGGCTACACCTTC TRBJ1-2 few TRBD1 TRBV28
CASSYGGAYNEQFF TGTGCCAGCAGTTATGGCGGGGCTTACAATGAGCAGTTCTTC TRBJ2-1 - - TRBV6-5
CASSPQGNTGELFF TGCGCCAGCAGCCCCCAGGGGAACACCGGGGAGCTGTTTTTT TRBJ2-2 few - TRBV5-1
CASSYSTGGSYEQYF TGTGCCAGCAGTTACTCGACAGGGGGTTCCTACGAGCAGTACTTC TRBJ2-7 - TRBD1 TRBV6-5
CASSTSGNYNEQFF TGCGCCAGCTCCACTAGCGGGAACTACAATGAGCAGTTCTTC TRBJ2-1 - TRBD2 TRBV5-1
CAIQGGGYEQYF TGTGCGATACAGGGCGGCGGGTACGAGCAGTACTTC TRBJ2-7 - - TRBV10-3
CASSQDVQRDTQYF TGCGCCAGCAGCCAAGACGTCCAGAGAGATACGCAGTATTTT TRBJ2-3 few - TRBV4-3
CASSLAGDRISSRKNIQYF TGCGCCAGCAGCTTGGCCGGGGACAGGATCTCGAGTCGGAAAAACATTCAGTACTTC TRBJ2-4 few TRBD1 TRBV5-1
CASSVDSGGAYRNEQFF TGTGCCAGCAGCGTAGACAGCGGGGGGGCCTACCGGAATGAGCAGTTCTTC TRBJ2-1 few TRBD2 TRBV9
CASRLRQGFSEAFF TGTGCCAGCAGGCTACGACAGGGTTTTTCTGAAGCTTTCTTT TRBJ1-1 - TRBD1 TRBV6-6
CASSVAPTGVDTEAFF TGTGCCAGCAGCGTGGCCCCGACAGGGGTCGACACTGAAGCTTTCTTT TRBJ1-1 - TRBD1 TRBV9
CASSPRTQALYGYTF TGTGCCAGCAGCCCCAGGACGCAGGCCCTCTATGGCTACACCTTC TRBJ1-2 few - TRBV28
CASSYNLAESTDTQYF TGTGCCAGCAGTTACAATCTAGCGGAAAGCACAGATACGCAGTATTTT TRBJ2-3 few TRBD2 TRBV6-5
CASSPAPGRDEQFF TGTGCCAGCTCACCCGCCCCAGGGAGGGATGAGCAGTTCTTC TRBJ2-1 few TRBD2 TRBV18
CASSVAGAYNEQFF TGTGCCAGCAGCGTAGCGGGAGCCTACAATGAGCAGTTCTTC TRBJ2-1 few - TRBV9
CASSLAARSKEETQYF TGCGCCAGCAGCTTGGCCGCCCGCTCGAAAGAAGAGACCCAGTACTTC TRBJ2-5 - - TRBV5-1
CASSGTSVYNEQFF TGTGCCAGCAGTGGGACTAGCGTATACAATGAGCAGTTCTTC TRBJ2-1 few TRBD2 TRBV6-5
CASTERGGRRAEAFF TGTGCCAGCACCGAAAGGGGAGGCAGAAGAGCTGAAGCTTTCTTT TRBJ1-1 - - TRBV7-9
CASSPGEGRSNQPQHF TGTGCCAGCAGCCCCGGGGAAGGGCGAAGCAATCAGCCCCAGCATTTT TRBJ1-5 - - TRBV16
CASSPTGGSYNEQFF TGCGCCAGCAGCCCGACAGGGGGGTCCTACAATGAGCAGTTCTTC TRBJ2-1 - TRBD1 TRBV5-1
CASGTGSYEQYF TGTGCCAGCGGGACAGGGTCTTACGAGCAGTACTTC TRBJ2-7 - TRBD1 TRBV28
CSVSVGAETQYF TGCAGCGTTTCTGTGGGAGCGGAGACCCAGTACTTC TRBJ2-5 few - TRBV29-1
CASSVAAGGNQETQYF TGTGCCAGCAGCGTAGCGGCAGGCGGAAACCAAGAGACCCAGTACTTC TRBJ2-5 - - TRBV9
CASSPEGAAKETQYF TGTGCCAGCTCACCAGAGGGGGCAGCGAAGGAGACCCAGTACTTC TRBJ2-5 - TRBD1 TRBV18
CASSLVEDRAFF TGTGCCAGCAGCTTAGTGGAAGACAGGGCGTTTTTT TRBJ1-4 - TRBD1 TRBV7-9
CASSLGQGPNTEAFF TGCGCCAGCAGCTTGGGGCAGGGGCCGAACACTGAAGCTTTCTTT TRBJ1-1 few - TRBV5-1
CASSPSGETQYF TGTGCCAGCAGCCCCAGCGGAGAGACCCAGTACTTC TRBJ2-5 - - TRBV7-3
CASSLPGGQSYEQYF TGTGCCAGCAGCCTTCCGGGGGGCCAATCCTACGAGCAGTACTTC TRBJ2-7 few - TRBV7-2
CASSPQGSSYNEQFF TGTGCCAGCAGCCCACAGGGGAGCTCCTACAATGAGCAGTTCTTC TRBJ2-1 few TRBD1 TRBV7-9
CASSLGTSGDTQYF TGTGCCAGCAGCTTGGGGACTAGCGGCGATACGCAGTATTTT TRBJ2-3 few TRBD2 TRBV7-2
CANLNRLHGYTF TGTGCCAACCTAAACAGGCTCCACGGCTACACCTTC TRBJ1-2 - - TRBV11-1
CASSHPWGGASPYEQYF TGTGCCAGCAGCCACCCGTGGGGGGGGGCCTCCCCCTACGAGCAGTACTTC TRBJ2-7 few - TRBV14
CASRGTNQETQYF TGTGCCAGCAGGGGGACTAACCAAGAGACCCAGTACTTC TRBJ2-5 few TRBD2 TRBV7-2
CASSRGGDSGNTIYF TGCGCCAGCAGCCGAGGAGGGGATTCTGGAAACACCATATATTTT TRBJ1-3 - - TRBV4-1
CASSLLLAGETQYF TGCGCCAGCAGCTTGCTTCTAGCGGGGGAGACCCAGTACTTC TRBJ2-5 few TRBD2 TRBV5-1
CASSPYVDTQYF TGTGCCAGCTCACCCTATGTGGATACGCAGTATTTT TRBJ2-3 - - TRBV18
CASSLGGGTDTQYF TGTGCCAGCAGCTTGGGGGGAGGCACAGATACGCAGTATTTT TRBJ2-3 - - TRBV5-4